This T cell receptor beta chain was identified during a study of T cells in Graves' hyperthyroidism and ophthalmopathy. This clonotype was picked up many times. Its antigen is unknown. The TCR beta CDR3 regions underwent amplification using RNA transcripts as the source. TCR CDR3 underwent first-round RT-PCR with the HTBI primer set. TCRdb redid the calling of the multiplex PCR reads with MiXCR, one entry per CDR3 protein. The sample comprises about 640,000 distinct CDR3 sequences, about 14% of which are singletons, and roughly an eighth rests with the top ten. Clinical symptoms, serum thyroxine, TRAb, thyroid ultrasound and orbital computed tomography informed diagnoses. From under 12 ml of fresh peripheral blood, PBMCs were isolated. Germline assignment: CDR1 SGHAT and CDR2 FQNNGV. There are 13 residues in the CDR3. V shed 5 bases and J shed 3 bases, with 11 bases lying between them. General study points: Appearing also in blood were most of the thyroid clonotypes expanded above 0.001. Through a model of 13 V-J features, ophthalmopathy was separated from stable hyperthyroidism.

The V and J genes are TRBV11-2 and TRBJ2-7; D is possibly TRBD2 (6 bases). The sequence was obtained from a woman aged 50 to 60 with Graves' ophthalmopathy. Sequenced material: blood. This CDR3 reads CASSPGLHYEQYF. As DNA, the CDR3 is TGTGCCAGCAGCCCGGGACTCCACTACGAGCAGTACTTC. Combining the CDR3 with reference TRBV11-2 and TRBJ2-7 gives the whole variable domain EAGVAQSPRYKIIEKRQSVAFWCNPISGHATLYWYQQILGQGPKLLIQFQNNGVVDDSQLPKDRFSAERLKGVDSTLKIQPAKLEDSAVYLCASSPGLHYEQYFGPGTRLTVT.